The 24 T cell receptor beta chains presented below share a single source sample, sequenced in a study of cytomegalovirus exposure and HLA in healthy donors. The repertoire was sequenced with immunoSEQ multiplex PCR; TCRdb's copy has only in-frame clones and lacks some. The table lists 70,000 or so clones, nearly 95% of them singletons. Sequencing was performed on PBMCs. Every receptor here comes from a man aged 18 to 30 in good health and CMV-seropositive.

The chain combines TRBV27 with TRBJ2-7; 7 bases are a match to TRBD1. The CDR3 sequence is 12 residues long. V lost 3 bases to trimming and J lost 7 bases; unmatched junction nucleotides: 3. Per germline, CDR1 MNHEY and CDR2 SMNVEV (reference sequence). CDR3 in amino acids: CASSFKGQEQYF. In DNA, the CDR3 is TGTGCCAGCAGTTTTAAGGGACAGGAGCAGTACTTC.

In this sample, this clone turned up once. The CDR3 is CASSSYPGEQNYGYTF. The CDR3, as DNA: TGTGCCAGCAGTTCGTATCCAGGGGAACAAAACTATGGCTACACCTTC. The gene calls are TRBV28 and TRBJ1-2; possible D gene TRBD1, 6 bases. In germline, CDR1 is MDHEN, CDR2 SYDVKM. The CDR3 is 16 residues long. V shed 4 bases and J shed 2 bases, with 17 bases lying between them.

This chain connects TRBV11-2 to TRBJ1-5, with a possible D match to TRBD1 (5 bases). Trimming removed 5 bases at V and 9 bases at J, with 17 bases between. This CDR3 is 14 amino acids long. CDR1 is SGHAT and CDR2 is FQNNGV in the germline V gene. The CDR3 sequence: CASSPGGAFMPQHF. In nucleotides, the CDR3 is TGTGCCAGCAGCCCTGGTGGGGCTTTTATGCCCCAGCATTTT.

This clone has just one count. This chain uses TRBV5-1 with TRBJ2-5; 11 bases align to TRBD2. With 0 bases clipped from V and 9 bases from J, the junction kept 10 bases outside the gene matches. This CDR3 comprises 16 residues. Germline CDR1 reads SGHRS; CDR2 reads YFSETQ. The CDR3 spells CASSLAGTSGLASQYF. Here the CDR3 DNA reads TGCGCCAGCAGCTTGGCCGGGACTAGCGGCCTCGCGTCCCAGTACTTC.

This clone was seen only a few times. This chain joins TRBV7-2 and TRBJ1-5; unclear D gene. CDR3 size: 15 residues. V lost 3 bases and J lost 3, with 12 bases in between. Germline V lookup: CDR1 SGHTA, CDR2 FQGNSA. The CDR3: CASSFDSGNNQPQHF. CDR3 in DNA: TGTGCCAGCAGCTTTGACTCGGGGAACAATCAGCCCCAGCATTTT.

The chain couples TRBV7-2 to TRBJ2-3; D not resolved. Germline CDR1 SGHTA, CDR2 FQGNSA. The CDR3 extends over 13 amino acids. V dropped 1 base and J dropped 5 bases, with 7 bases sitting between them. In DNA form, the CDR3 reads TGTGCCAGCAGCTTAGGCCTCGGAGATACGCAGTATTTT. This translates into CASSLGLGDTQYF.

V is TRBV6-1 and J is TRBJ2-1; TRBD2 matches 7 bases. Germline V lookup: CDR1 MNHNS, CDR2 SASEGT. V shed 8 bases and J 2 bases; nucleotides not matched to a gene: 6. The CDR3 has 14 amino acids. The CDR3 reads CASFKGTTYNEQFF. The DNA of the CDR3 is TGTGCCAGCTTCAAGGGGACTACCTACAATGAGCAGTTCTTC.

The V gene is TRBV29-1, the J gene TRBJ1-4; D is perhaps TRBD1 (6 bases). The CDR3 length is 13 residues. CDR1 is SQVTM, CDR2 ANQGSEA, per germline. Between the trimmed V and J ends, which lost 8 bases and 13 bases, there was a span of 23 bases. The CDR3 nucleotides read TGCAGCTTCAGGGGACAAGCCGTTGAGGTACTGTTTTTT. Translated: CSFRGQAVEVLFF.

This chain uses TRBV11-2 with TRBJ2-5; D might be TRBD2 (6 bases). V gave up 5 bases and J gave up 5 bases, with 15 bases separating them. CDR3 length: 14 residues. CDR1 SGHAT and CDR2 FQNNGV come from the germline V gene. In DNA, the CDR3 is TGTGCCAGCAGCCCCCTCCCGGGGGAGGAGACCCAGTACTTC. Its translation is CASSPLPGEETQYF.

The chain combines TRBV10-2 with TRBJ2-3; tentatively, D is TRBD2 (6 bases). CDR1 is WSHSY and CDR2 is SAAADI in the germline V gene. The length of the CDR3 is 13 residues. V lost 6 bases and J lost 4, with 11 bases in between. CDR3 sequence reads: CASSGGGADTQYF. CDR3 bases: TGCGCCAGCAGCGGGGGAGGAGCAGATACGCAGTATTTT.

This chain uses TRBV2 with TRBJ2-7; a possible D gene is TRBD1 (5 bases). CDR1 SNHLY and CDR2 FYNNEI come from the germline V gene. The CDR3 covers 15 residues. V lost 6 bases, J lost 5 bases, and 20 bases lay in between. DNA of the CDR3: TGTGCCAGCAGCCCTACTGGAGTCCCAGGGAACGAGCAGTACTTC. This gives the protein CASSPTGVPGNEQYF.

The chain links TRBV21-1 to TRBJ1-1; TRBD1 reflects the table's D call only, with no check against the DNA. TRBV21-1 is noted as a pseudogene. The CDR3 length is 17 residues. The DNA of the CDR3 is TGTGCCAGCAGCCCCGTGAGAGTCGACAGGGGTGACACTGAAGCTTTCTTT. It translates to CASSPVRVDRGDTEAFF.

The gene calls are TRBV5-1 and TRBJ1-3, with D possibly matching TRBD1 (5 bases). The length of the CDR3 is 14 residues. Deletions cut 3 bases from V and 0 bases from J, with 7 bases between. CDR1 SGHRS and CDR2 YFSETQ come from the germline V gene. The CDR3 loop is CASSSGGSGNTIYF. In DNA, the CDR3 is TGCGCCAGCAGCTCCGGGGGCTCTGGAAACACCATATATTTT.

The V and J genes are TRBV25-1 and TRBJ1-4; TRBD1 agrees at 10 bases. Trimming took 3 bases from V and 8 from J; bases not matched to a gene: 9. The CDR3 has 16 amino acids. CDR1 and CDR2 (germline): MGHDK, SYGVNS. This chain's CDR3 is CASSDSTGGAGEKLFF. CDR3 sequence (DNA): TGTGCCAGCAGTGATTCGACAGGGGGCGCAGGGGAAAAACTGTTTTTT.

This chain uses TRBV9 with TRBJ2-1, with 7 bases that match TRBD2. With 3 bases clipped from V and 5 bases from J, the junction kept 8 bases outside the gene matches. The germline V gene encodes CDR1 SGDLS and CDR2 YYNGEE. CDR3 size: 15 residues. This CDR3 reads CASSARDYTNNEQFF. CDR3 DNA: TGTGCCAGCAGCGCCCGGGACTACACGAACAATGAGCAGTTCTTC.

This clone was recorded once. The rearrangement links TRBV29-1 to TRBJ1-2, with TRBD1 matching 8 bases. The CDR3 is 14 residues long. The ends lost 3 bases at V and 4 bases at J; junction bases unmatched: 7. Per germline, CDR1 SQVTM and CDR2 ANQGSEA. The CDR3 sequence is CSVDSRGRFYGYTF. The CDR3 bases are TGCAGCGTTGATTCCAGGGGGCGTTTCTATGGCTACACCTTC.

This chain uses TRBV15 with TRBJ1-1; D call uncertain. Germline V gene lookup returns CDR1 LNHNV and CDR2 YYDKDF (reference sequence). CDR3 size: 14 residues. V was pared by 0 bases and J by 3 bases, with 8 bases between. The CDR3: CATSRDGGYTEAFF. The CDR3 nucleotides are TGTGCCACCAGCAGAGATGGAGGGTACACTGAAGCTTTCTTT.

In its sample, this clone was seen once. The CDR3 coding sequence is TGTGCCAGCAGTTTTAAACCCGGAGGGTATGGCTACACCTTC. Amino acids: CASSFKPGGYGYTF. V gene TRBV28 combines with J gene TRBJ1-2; no clear D. Deletions cut 3 bases from V and 5 bases from J, with 13 bases between. Germline-derived CDR1 and CDR2 are MDHEN and SYDVKM. The CDR3 sequence is 14 residues long.

This clone has a handful of counts. The chain is built from TRBV6-1 and TRBJ1-4; maybe TRBD1 (6 bases). Germline assignment: CDR1 MNHNS and CDR2 SASEGT. This CDR3 contains 15 residues. Trimming stripped 5 bases from V and 7 bases from J, with 17 bases between. For the CDR3, the DNA is TGTGCCAGCAGTTCAAAACCAGGGGAGGGTGAAAAACTGTTTTTT. Protein product: CASSSKPGEGEKLFF.

This clone appeared once. This sequence joins TRBV28 and TRBJ1-4, with D possibly matching TRBD1 (5 bases). Trimming stripped 8 bases from V and 3 bases from J, with 19 bases between. The CDR3 runs to 16 residues. Germline V CDR1 and CDR2: MDHEN, SYDVKM. The CDR3 loop reads CASVRGGVTSNEKLFF. Written as DNA, the CDR3 is TGTGCCAGCGTCCGGGGAGGGGTAACTTCTAATGAAAAACTGTTTTTT.

The gene calls are TRBV9 and TRBJ2-3; 8 positions agree with TRBD2. This CDR3 has 18 amino acids. Germline CDR1 is SGDLS and CDR2 is YYNGEE. V trimming: 1 base; J trimming: 1 base; junction bases outside the gene matches: 11. For the CDR3, the DNA is TGTGCCAGCAGCGTATCCCTGGGCGCAGCGGGAGGCACAGATACGCAGTATTTT. The encoded protein is CASSVSLGAAGGTDTQYF.

V is TRBV20-1 and J is TRBJ2-7; D unresolved. The CDR3 is 11 amino acids. The germline gives CDR1 DFQATT, CDR2 SNEGSKA (reference sequence). V was shortened by 3 bases and J by 4 bases, with 7 bases between the two germline ends. The CDR3: CSASVEYEQYF. CDR3 nucleotides: TGCAGTGCTAGTGTTGAGTACGAGCAGTACTTC.

The chain recombines TRBV5-4 with TRBJ2-1, with 9 bases matching TRBD2. The CDR3 covers 16 residues. Trimming cost V 1 base and J 4 bases; bases outside gene matches: 6. CDR1 and CDR2 (germline): SGHNT, YYREEE (reference sequence). DNA for the CDR3: TGTGCCAGCAGCTTGAAGCGGGCGGGAGGGTACAATGAGCAGTTCTTC. Amino acid sequence: CASSLKRAGGYNEQFF.

The chain combines TRBV30 with TRBJ1-2, with a tentative D call TRBD1 (5 bases). Germline V gene data show CDR1 as GTSNPN and CDR2 as SVGIG (reference sequence). Trimming took 4 bases from V and 8 from J, leaving 17 bases between them. There are 13 residues in the CDR3. CDR3 residues: CAWKLGGVEGYTF. CDR3 nucleotides: TGTGCCTGGAAACTCGGGGGGGTAGAGGGCTACACCTTC.